Sequencing of this TCR beta chain was carried out in a study of blood T cell repertoires in COVID-19. The repertoire was sequenced with immunoSEQ multiplex PCR; TCRdb's copy has only in-frame clones and lacks some. The profile shows some 400,000 clones, 75% to 90% of them singletons. With regard to this clone: Other DNA sequences in the sample encode the same CDR3.

V gave up 4 bases and J gave up 2 bases; unmatched junction bases: 2. CDR1 is MDHEN, CDR2 SYDVKM, per germline. This CDR3 contains 14 residues. The clonotype originates from a man aged 25 to 40 who had recovered from COVID-19. The J gene is TRBJ1-5, the V gene TRBV28; 7 bases agree with TRBD1. The material sequenced was PBMCs or T cells enriched from blood (not recorded which). This CDR3 is CASSSGQGNQPQHF. The CDR3 nucleotides read TGTGCCAGCAGTTCCGGACAGGGCAATCAGCCCCAGCATTTT.